This is a list of T cell receptor beta chains from one sample in a study of technical replicates of blood from a handful of donors. Profiling relied on immunoSEQ multiplex PCR, and the TCRdb table lists in-frame clones only, not all of them. The sample consists of 90,000 to 100,000 clones, around 96% of them appearing once. The sequencing sample was made of T cells isolated from PBMCs. These receptors originate from a human donor in good health. CDR3s leave out the opening cysteine and the closing phenylalanine or tryptophan.

length: 13; V: TRBV10-1; J: TRBJ2-3; CDR3: ASSELAGGVNTQY
length: 12; V: TRBV15; J: TRBJ2-1; CDR3: ATSRGQGYDEQF
length: 15; V: TRBV4-3; J: TRBJ2-1; CDR3: ASSPSDGLAGDNEQF
length: 12; V: TRBV27; J: TRBJ1-4; CDR3: ASSFTGGNEKLF
length: 11; V: TRBV19; J: TRBJ1-5; CDR3: ASTGTGGQPQH
length: 13; V: TRBV2; J: TRBJ1-5; CDR3: ASNLDNWGNQPQH
length: 10; V: TRBV30; J: TRBJ2-5; CDR3: AWSGSQETQY
length: 13; V: TRBV9; J: TRBJ1-2; CDR3: ASSGGQTSYYGYT
length: 11; V: TRBV6-1; J: TRBJ1-5; CDR3: ASSGGWDQPQH
length: 13; V: TRBV19; J: TRBJ1-1; CDR3: ASSASGQGNTEAF
length: 10; V: TRBV10-1; J: TRBJ1-2; CDR3: ASIRGSYGYT
length: 13; V: TRBV6-6; J: TRBJ1-3; CDR3: ASRMTGRSGNTIY
length: 15; V: TRBV1; J: TRBJ2-7; CDR3: TSSQDWTGNTSYEQY
length: 9; V: TRBV18; J: TRBJ1-2; CDR3: ASSPGQGYT
length: 12; V: TRBV7-2; J: TRBJ2-3; CDR3: ASNWGTGSREQY
length: 14; V: TRBV19; J: TRBJ2-3; CDR3: ASSKGGPYSTDTQY